This TCR beta chain was recorded in a study of T cell clonotyping in hematopoietic cell transplantation. Study results and caveats: Few recipient clonotypes overlapped donors; over 95% were de novo at given depth.

Per germline, CDR1 GTSNPN and CDR2 SVGIG (reference sequence). With 0 bases removed from V and 12 bases from J, the gap between germline ends came to 12 bases. The CDR3 length is 13 residues. Sequencing used immunoSEQ multiplex PCR; TCRdb keeps in-frame clones, though not all of them. The table records thousands of clones, 85% of them present only once. A few counts support this clone. What it recognizes is unknown. This sample comprised PBMCs, obtained 180 days after allogeneic stem cell transplant. This receptor was obtained from a female patient aged 30 to 40 who had an allogeneic stem cell transplant, so the T cells may come from the graft donor. Some clones in this sample may be carry-over from other donors' samples. This chain connects TRBV30 to TRBJ1-6; D gene unclear. The CDR3 region has the DNA TGTGCCTGGAGTGTACCGCCATCTCAACCCCTCCACTTT. Translated: CAWSVPPSQPLHF. Complete variable domain (other parts from reference TRBV30 and TRBJ1-6): SQTIHQWPATLVQPVGSPLSLECTVEGTSNPNLYWYRQAAGRGLQLLFYSVGIGQISSEVPQNLSASRPQDRQFILSSKKLLLSDSGFYLCAWSVPPSQPLHFGNGTRLTVT.